This T cell receptor (beta chain) was sequenced during a study of cytomegalovirus exposure and HLA in healthy donors. Assay: immunoSEQ multiplex PCR; the TCRdb copy retains only in-frame clones and omits some. The table lists over 85,000 clones, 85% to 95% of them singletons. This clone was picked up a small number of times. CDR3 length: 14 residues. Trimming took 11 bases from V and 3 from J; bases not matched to a gene: 9. Germline V gives CDR1 SEHNR, CDR2 FQNEAQ (reference sequence). The sequence was obtained from a woman in her 30s in good health and CMV-seropositive. The sample consisted of PBMCs. The chain is built from TRBV7-9 and TRBJ1-4, with 7 bases matching TRBD1. CDR3 DNA sequence: TGTGCCGGAGGGGGAGACAGGGCTAATGAAAAACTGTTTTTT. This translates into CAGGGDRANEKLFF.